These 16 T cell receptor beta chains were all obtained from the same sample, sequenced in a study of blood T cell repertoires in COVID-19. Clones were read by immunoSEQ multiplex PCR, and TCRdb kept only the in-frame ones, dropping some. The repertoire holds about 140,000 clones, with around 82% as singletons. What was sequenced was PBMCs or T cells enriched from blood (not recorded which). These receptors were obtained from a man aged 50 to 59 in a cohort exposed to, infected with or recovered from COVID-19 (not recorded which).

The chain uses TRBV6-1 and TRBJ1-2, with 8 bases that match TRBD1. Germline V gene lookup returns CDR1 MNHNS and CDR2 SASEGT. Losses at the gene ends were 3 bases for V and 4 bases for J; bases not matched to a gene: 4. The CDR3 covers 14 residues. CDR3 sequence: CASSETGAAYGYTF. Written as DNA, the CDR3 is TGTGCCAGCAGTGAGACAGGGGCGGCCTATGGCTACACCTTC.

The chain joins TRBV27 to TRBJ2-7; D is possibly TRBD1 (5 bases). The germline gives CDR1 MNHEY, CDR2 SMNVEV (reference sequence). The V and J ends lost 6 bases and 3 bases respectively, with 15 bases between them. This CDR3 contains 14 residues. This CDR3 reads CASRGLGGDYEQYF. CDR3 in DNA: TGTGCCAGCAGGGGGCTCGGCGGAGACTACGAGCAGTACTTC.

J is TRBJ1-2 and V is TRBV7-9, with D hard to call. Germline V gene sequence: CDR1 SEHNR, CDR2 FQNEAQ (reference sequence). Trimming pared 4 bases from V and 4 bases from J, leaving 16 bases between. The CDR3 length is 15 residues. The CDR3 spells CASSSLSGGFYGYTF. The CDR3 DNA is TGTGCCAGCAGCTCTTTATCCGGAGGGTTCTATGGCTACACCTTC.

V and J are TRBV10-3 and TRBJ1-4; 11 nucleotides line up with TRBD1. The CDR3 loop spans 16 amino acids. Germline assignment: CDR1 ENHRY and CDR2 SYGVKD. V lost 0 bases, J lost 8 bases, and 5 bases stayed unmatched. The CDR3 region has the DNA TGTGCCATCAGTGAGTCAACCGGGACAGGGGGGGAAAAACTGTTTTTT. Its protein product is CAISESTGTGGEKLFF.

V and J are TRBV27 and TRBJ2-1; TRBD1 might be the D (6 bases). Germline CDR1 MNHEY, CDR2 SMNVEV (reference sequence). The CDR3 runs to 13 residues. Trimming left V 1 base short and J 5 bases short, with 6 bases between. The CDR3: CASSLYRDNEQFF. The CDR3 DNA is TGTGCCAGCAGTTTATACAGGGACAATGAGCAGTTCTTC.

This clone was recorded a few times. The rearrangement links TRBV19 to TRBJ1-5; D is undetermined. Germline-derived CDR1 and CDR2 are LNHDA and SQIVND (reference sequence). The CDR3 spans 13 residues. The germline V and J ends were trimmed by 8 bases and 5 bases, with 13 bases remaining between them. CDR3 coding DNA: TGTGCCAGTGCCACAGTGTGGGATCAGCCCCAGCATTTT. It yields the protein CASATVWDQPQHF. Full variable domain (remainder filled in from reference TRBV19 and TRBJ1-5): DGGITQSPKYLFRKEGQNVTLSCEQNLNHDAMYWYRQDPGQGLRLIYYSQIVNDFQKGDIAEGYSVSREKKESFPLTVTSAQKNPTAFYLCASATVWDQPQHFGDGTRLSIL.

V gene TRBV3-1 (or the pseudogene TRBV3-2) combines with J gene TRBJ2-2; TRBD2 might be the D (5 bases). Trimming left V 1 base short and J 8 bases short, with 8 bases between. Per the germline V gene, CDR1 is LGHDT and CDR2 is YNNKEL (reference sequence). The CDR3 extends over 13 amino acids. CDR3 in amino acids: CASSQGLPGELFF. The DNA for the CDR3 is TGTGCCAGCAGCCAAGGACTACCGGGGGAGCTGTTTTTT.

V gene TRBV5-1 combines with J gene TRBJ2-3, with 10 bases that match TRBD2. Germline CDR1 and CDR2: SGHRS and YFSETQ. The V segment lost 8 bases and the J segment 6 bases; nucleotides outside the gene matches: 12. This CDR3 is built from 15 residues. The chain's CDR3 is CASAPLAGVSDTQYF. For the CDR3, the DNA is TGCGCCAGTGCCCCTCTAGCGGGAGTGTCGGATACGCAGTATTTT.

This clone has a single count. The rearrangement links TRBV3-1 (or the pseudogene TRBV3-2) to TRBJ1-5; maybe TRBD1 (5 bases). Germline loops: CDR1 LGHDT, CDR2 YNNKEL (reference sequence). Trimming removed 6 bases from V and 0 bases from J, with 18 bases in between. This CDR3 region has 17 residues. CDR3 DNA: TGTGCCAGCAGAGGGGATCCGGGCCGTTGTAGCAATCAGCCCCAGCATTTT. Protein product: CASRGDPGRCSNQPQHF.

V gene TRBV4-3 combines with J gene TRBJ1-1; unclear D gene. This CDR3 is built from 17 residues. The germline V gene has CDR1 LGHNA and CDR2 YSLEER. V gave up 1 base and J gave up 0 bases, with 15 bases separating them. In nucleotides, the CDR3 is TGCGCCAGCAGCCAAGGCGTGGGCCAGATAATGAACACTGAAGCTTTCTTT. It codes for CASSQGVGQIMNTEAFF.

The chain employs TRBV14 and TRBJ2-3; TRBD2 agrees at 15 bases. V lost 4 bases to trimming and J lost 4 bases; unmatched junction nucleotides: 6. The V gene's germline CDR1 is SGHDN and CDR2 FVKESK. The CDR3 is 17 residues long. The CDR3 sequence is CASSPGTSGRWPDTQYF. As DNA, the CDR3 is TGTGCCAGCAGCCCCGGGACTAGCGGGAGGTGGCCAGATACGCAGTATTTT.

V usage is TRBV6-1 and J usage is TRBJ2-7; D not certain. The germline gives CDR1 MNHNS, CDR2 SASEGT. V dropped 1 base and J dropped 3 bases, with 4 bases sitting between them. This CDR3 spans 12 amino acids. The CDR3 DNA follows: TGTGCCAGCAGTGAAGGTCTCTACGAGCAGTACTTC. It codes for CASSEGLYEQYF.

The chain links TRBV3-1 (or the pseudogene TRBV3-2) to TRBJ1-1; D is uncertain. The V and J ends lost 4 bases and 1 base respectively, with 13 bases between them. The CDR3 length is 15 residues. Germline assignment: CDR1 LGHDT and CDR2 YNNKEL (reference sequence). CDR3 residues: CASSPLLSGNTEAFF. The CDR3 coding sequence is TGTGCCAGCAGCCCCCTCTTGAGCGGGAACACTGAAGCTTTCTTT.

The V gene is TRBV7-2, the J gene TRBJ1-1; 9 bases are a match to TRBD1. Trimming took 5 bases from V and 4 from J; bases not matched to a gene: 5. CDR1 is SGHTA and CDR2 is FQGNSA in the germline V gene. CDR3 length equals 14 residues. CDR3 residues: CASSRDREPTEAFF. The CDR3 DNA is TGTGCCAGCAGCCGGGACAGGGAGCCCACTGAAGCTTTCTTT.

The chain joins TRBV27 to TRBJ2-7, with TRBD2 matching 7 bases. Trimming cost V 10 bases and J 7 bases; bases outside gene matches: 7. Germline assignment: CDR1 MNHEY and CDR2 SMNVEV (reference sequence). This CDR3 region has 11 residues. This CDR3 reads CATGGVREQYF. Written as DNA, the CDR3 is TGTGCCACGGGAGGCGTGAGGGAGCAGTACTTC.

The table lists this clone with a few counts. CDR3 coding DNA: TGTGCCAGCAGCTTAGGACAGATCTATGGCTACACCTTC. It yields the protein CASSLGQIYGYTF. The genes are TRBV7-9 and TRBJ1-2; TRBD1 is a possible D gene (5 bases). Trimming left V 1 base short and J 4 bases short, with 7 bases between. Looked up from germline, CDR1 is SEHNR and CDR2 is FQNEAQ (reference sequence). This CDR3 is 13 amino acids long. The complete variable domain, with remaining parts taken from reference TRBV7-9 and TRBJ1-2, reads DTGVSQNPRHKITKRGQNVTFRCDPISEHNRLYWYRQTLGQGPEFLTYFQNEAQLEKSRLLSDRFSAERPKGSFSTLEIQRTEQGDSAMYLCASSLGQIYGYTFGSGTRLTVV.